Following are 9 T cell receptor beta chains from one sample sequenced in a study of blood T cell repertoires in COVID-19. Using immunoSEQ multiplex PCR, the repertoire was profiled, and TCRdb retains in-frame clones only, with some absent. Altogether 210,000 or so clones are present, about 85% being singletons, with the ten largest covering about 12%. Sequencing was performed on peripheral blood. These receptors all stem from a woman in her late teens or twenties who had recovered from COVID-19.

This clone was counted between two and nine times. As DNA, the CDR3 is TGTGCCAGCAGCAAAGCCCCCGGGACAGGAGCTGGAAACACCATATATTTT. Translation: CASSKAPGTGAGNTIYF. The rearrangement joins TRBV21-1 to TRBJ1-3; the D segment call TRBD1 is taken from the table without a DNA check. TRBV21-1 counts as a pseudogene. The length of the CDR3 is 17 residues.

The V call is TRBV6-5, the J call TRBJ1-1, with 7 bases aligning to TRBD1. The V and J ends lost 4 bases and 1 base, in that order; junction bases with no gene match: 6. Germline lookup yields CDR1 MNHEY and CDR2 SVGAGI. The CDR3 runs to 15 residues. CDR3 sequence (DNA): TGTGCCAGCAGTTTCCCCAAGGGGGCGAACACTGAAGCTTTCTTT. Protein: CASSFPKGANTEAFF.

The table lists this clone with a few counts. This chain connects TRBV19 to TRBJ1-2; weak D call: TRBD1 (6 bases). The CDR3 runs to 13 residues. Trimming left V 8 bases short and J 3 bases short, with 13 bases between. Germline V gene lookup returns CDR1 LNHDA and CDR2 SQIVND (reference sequence). This CDR3 is CASLGGQYYGYTF. The CDR3 nucleotides are TGTGCCAGTCTAGGAGGACAGTACTATGGCTACACCTTC.

The rearrangement links TRBV7-9 to TRBJ1-2; possibly TRBD1 for D (5 bases). V was trimmed by 5 bases and J by 3 bases, leaving 10 bases between them. This CDR3 contains 13 residues. Germline-derived CDR1 and CDR2 are SEHNR and FQNEAQ (reference sequence). CDR3 loop: CASSRGGDYGYTF. The CDR3 DNA follows: TGTGCCAGCAGCCGGGGGGGTGACTATGGCTACACCTTC.

Here the CDR3 reads CASRRAGETGELFF. Written as DNA, the CDR3 is TGCGCCAGCAGAAGAGCGGGAGAGACCGGGGAGCTGTTTTTT. The rearrangement uses TRBV5-1 and TRBJ2-2, with 8 bases fitting TRBD2. CDR1 SGHRS and CDR2 YFSETQ come from the germline V gene. The V gene end was trimmed by 5 bases and the J gene end by 5 bases; junction bases not matched to a gene: 5. This CDR3 is 14 amino acids long. The entire variable domain, with the rest obtained from reference TRBV5-1 and TRBJ2-2, is as follows: KAGVTQTPRYLIKTRGQQVTLSCSPISGHRSVSWYQQTPGQGLQFLFEYFSETQRNKGNFPGRFSGRQFSNSRSEMNVSTLELGDSALYLCASRRAGETGELFFGEGSRLTVL.

Details on this clone: The sample contains more than one DNA sequence encoding this CDR3. The chain combines TRBV18 with TRBJ2-7; D might be TRBD2 (7 bases). Trimming stripped 3 bases from V and 2 bases from J, with 11 bases between. Germline loops: CDR1 KGHSH, CDR2 LQKENI. The CDR3 runs 14 residues. CDR3 coding DNA: TGTGCCAGCTCACCGAGGGGGGGGACCTACGAGCAGTACTTC. Protein sequence: CASSPRGGTYEQYF. The variable domain in full, completed from reference TRBV18 and TRBJ2-7, reads NAGVMQNPRHLVRRRGQEARLRCSPMKGHSHVYWYRQLPEEGLKFMVYLQKENIIDESGMPKERFSAEFPKEGPSILRIQQVVRGDSAAYFCASSPRGGTYEQYFGPGTRLTVT.

The rearrangement links TRBV27 to TRBJ2-3; TRBD2 matches at 8 bases. This CDR3 has 15 residues. V lost 3 bases, J lost 2 bases, and 4 bases stayed unmatched. CDR1 and CDR2 (germline): MNHEY, SMNVEV (reference sequence). The CDR3 sequence is CASSFLREVTDTQYF. The CDR3, as DNA: TGTGCCAGCAGTTTCTTGCGGGAGGTCACAGATACGCAGTATTTT.

The V gene is TRBV4-3, the J gene TRBJ2-1, with 8 bases lining up with TRBD1. Trimming removed 0 bases from V and 4 bases from J; junction bases left unmatched: 2. Germline V gene sequence: CDR1 LGHNA, CDR2 YSLEER. This CDR3 contains 15 residues. The CDR3, as DNA: TGCGCCAGCAGCCAAGAAGGACAGGGTTACAATGAGCAGTTCTTC. Its protein is CASSQEGQGYNEQFF.

The rearrangement uses TRBV12-5 and TRBJ2-1, with 14 bases lining up with TRBD2. In germline, CDR1 is LGHNT, CDR2 FRNRAP. Trimming cost V 1 base and J 2 bases; bases outside gene matches: 4. This CDR3 contains 18 residues. Here the CDR3 reads CASGLGLAGGGTYNEQFF. The CDR3 region has the DNA TGTGCTAGTGGTTTGGGACTAGCGGGAGGGGGGACCTACAATGAGCAGTTCTTC.